These 3 T cell receptor beta chains originate from one sample sequenced in a study of post-analysis software for immune sequencing data. Their antigens remain unidentified. Findings and caveats of the study: Patients showed TRBV5-6, TRBV5-1 and TRBV20-1 among five TRBV segments more frequent than in controls.

Unique molecular identifiers were present in the TCR beta cDNA libraries. Via MiXCR, TCRdb re-called the PCR reads, giving one row per CDR3 protein. The repertoire holds fewer than 850,000 distinct CDR3 sequences, with around 45% as singletons. Sequencing was done on a sample of blood. The receptors originated from a girl between 10 and 17 years old with multiple sclerosis.

In this sample, this clonotype turned up a few times. The limits of the CDR3 on the DNA are not certain, so only TCRdb's listed CDR3 is given. This chain joins TRBV12-3 or TRBV12-4 and TRBJ2-1. Inclusive of both ends, the CDR3 amounts to 15 amino acids. Here the CDR3 reads CASSSSYNGVDEQFF.

The rearrangement joins TRBV20-1 to TRBJ2-5, with 11 positions matching TRBD2. The length of the CDR3 is 16 residues. V was clipped by 1 base and J by 3 bases; unmatched bases: 7. CDR1 is DFQATT, CDR2 SNEGSKA, per germline (reference sequence). As DNA, the CDR3 is TGCAGTGCTAGAGGTGCCGGGACTAGCGGTAAAGAGACCCAGTACTTC. Its translation is CSARGAGTSGKETQYF.

CDR3 sequence reads: CSARPGTSGTDTQYF. CDR3 sequence (DNA): TGCAGTGCTAGGCCCGGGACTAGCGGCACAGATACGCAGTATTTT. The V and J genes are TRBV20-1 and TRBJ2-3, with 10 bases matching TRBD2. Looked up from germline, CDR1 is DFQATT and CDR2 is SNEGSKA (reference sequence). The CDR3 contains 15 residues. Trimming removed 3 bases from V and 1 base from J; junction bases left unmatched: 4.